These 18 T cell receptor beta chains were sequenced from one sample in a study of shared clonotypes between healthy human individuals. Assay used: immunoSEQ multiplex PCR; TCRdb lists only in-frame clones, some missing. The sample lists 2 million to 3 million clones, roughly 93% occurring once. The sample consisted of naive CD4+ T cells from PBMCs. Indicated subset: CD45RA+ positively selected. The source of these receptors is a man aged 18-30 years in good health. Some clones in this sample may be carry-over from other donors' samples.

The V and J genes are TRBV7-9 and TRBJ2-7; possibly TRBD1 for D (6 bases). From germline, CDR1 is SEHNR and CDR2 FQNEAQ (reference sequence). CDR3 length equals 18 residues. Deletions cut 4 bases from V and 2 bases from J, with 24 bases between. CDR3 in amino acids: CASSSFIGWTRDTYEQYF. The CDR3, as DNA: TGTGCCAGCAGCTCCTTTATAGGATGGACAAGGGACACCTACGAGCAGTACTTC.

The chain is built from TRBV28 and TRBJ2-1; TRBD2 agrees at 10 bases. CDR3 length: 12 amino acids. V shed 11 bases and J 13 bases; nucleotides not matched to a gene: 11. Germline CDR1 and CDR2: MDHEN and SYDVKM. The CDR3 protein is CAGSGTSETQFF. The CDR3 DNA reads TGTGCCGGATCCGGGACTAGCGAAACCCAGTTCTTC.

V gene TRBV6-1 combines with J gene TRBJ2-2, with 7 bases that match TRBD1. V shed 7 bases and J 3 bases; nucleotides not matched to a gene: 5. This CDR3 is 14 amino acids long. Germline CDR1 reads MNHNS; CDR2 reads SASEGT. The CDR3 region has the DNA TGTGCCAGCAAACTACAGGGGTACACCGGGGAGCTGTTTTTT. Encoded protein: CASKLQGYTGELFF.

The chain is built from TRBV7-8 and TRBJ1-4; D uncertain. The CDR3 consists of 17 residues. Trimming stripped 2 bases from V and 0 bases from J, with 13 bases between. Germline V CDR1 and CDR2: SGHVS, FQNEAQ. CDR3 amino acids: CASSLPHTAPTNEKLFF. CDR3 DNA: TGTGCCAGCAGCTTACCACACACGGCCCCAACTAATGAAAAACTGTTTTTT. Looking up the rest from reference TRBV7-8 and TRBJ1-4 gives the full variable domain: GAGVSQSPRYKVAKRGQDVALRCDPISGHVSLFWYQQALGQGPEFLTYFQNEAQLDKSGLPSDRFFAERPEGSVSTLKIQRTQQEDSAVYLCASSLPHTAPTNEKLFFGSGTQLSVL.

The CDR3 reads CASSEDATYEQYF. The CDR3 nucleotides are TGTGCCAGCAGTGAAGACGCAACCTACGAGCAGTACTTC. The V and J genes are TRBV2 and TRBJ2-7; no reliable D call. CDR1 and CDR2 from the germline V gene are SNHLY and FYNNEI. V lost 1 base, J lost 2 bases, and 6 bases lay in between. CDR3 length: 13 residues.

The chain carries TRBV2 and TRBJ2-7; D gene uncertain. This CDR3 contains 14 residues. The germline V gene encodes CDR1 SNHLY and CDR2 FYNNEI. V dropped 6 bases and J dropped 2 bases, with 14 bases sitting between them. In nucleotides, the CDR3 is TGTGCCAGCAGCACGTCTTTGGGCGCCTACGAGCAGTACTTC. As protein: CASSTSLGAYEQYF.

The chain recombines TRBV7-2 with TRBJ2-1; 9 positions match TRBD2. Trimming took 4 bases from V and 7 from J; bases not matched to a gene: 14. The CDR3 has 17 amino acids. The germline CDR1 and CDR2 sequences are SGHTA and FQGNSA. This chain's CDR3 is CASSSRAASGKGNEQFF. The CDR3 coding sequence is TGTGCCAGCAGCTCTAGGGCGGCTAGCGGGAAAGGGAATGAGCAGTTCTTC.

The chain recombines TRBV28 with TRBJ1-4, with 9 positions matching TRBD1. Germline CDR1 and CDR2: MDHEN and SYDVKM. The CDR3 runs 19 residues. The V segment lost 6 bases and the J segment 4 bases; nucleotides outside the gene matches: 18. The CDR3 bases are TGTGCCAGCAGGCCGATTCCGGGACAGGGTAAAGGGGGTAATGAAAAACTGTTTTTT. Its translation is CASRPIPGQGKGGNEKLFF. Full variable domain (rest looked up from reference TRBV28 and TRBJ1-4): DVKVTQSSRYLVKRTGEKVFLECVQDMDHENMFWYRQDPGLGLRLIYFSYDVKMKEKGDIPEGYSVSREKKERFSLILESASTNQTSMYLCASRPIPGQGKGGNEKLFFGSGTQLSVL.

V gene TRBV2 combines with J gene TRBJ2-7; TRBD1 matches 10 bases. V was clipped by 4 bases and J by 6 bases; unmatched bases: 9. Per the germline V gene, CDR1 is SNHLY and CDR2 is FYNNEI. The CDR3 covers 15 residues. CDR3 residues: CASSVFGQGGLEQYF. DNA for the CDR3: TGTGCCAGCAGTGTTTTTGGACAGGGGGGTCTCGAGCAGTACTTC.

A single count supports this clone. The rearrangement joins TRBV7-2 to TRBJ1-5, with D unclear. The V gene's germline CDR1 is SGHTA and CDR2 FQGNSA. Trimming took off 1 base at V and 6 bases at J, with 10 bases between the two ends. This CDR3 region has 14 residues. The CDR3 reads CASSLEWSSQPQHF. The CDR3, as DNA: TGTGCCAGCAGCTTAGAGTGGTCTAGTCAGCCCCAGCATTTT. The variable domain in full, with the rest retrieved from reference TRBV7-2 and TRBJ1-5, is GAGVSQSPSNKVTEKGKDVELRCDPISGHTALYWYRQSLGQGLEFLIYFQGNSAPDKSGLPSDRFSAERTGGSVSTLTIQRTQQEDSAVYLCASSLEWSSQPQHFGDGTRLSIL.

The V and J genes are TRBV15 and TRBJ1-1; no clear D. The germline V gene has CDR1 LNHNV and CDR2 YYDKDF (reference sequence). Trimming removed 6 bases at V and 2 bases at J, with 4 bases between. The CDR3 spans 11 residues. The CDR3 is CATSDNTEAFF. The CDR3 DNA reads TGTGCCACCAGTGACAACACTGAAGCTTTCTTT.

In regard to this clone: Other DNA sequences from this sample encode an identical CDR3 as well. This chain uses TRBV6-4 with TRBJ2-3, with D uncertain. This CDR3 contains 14 residues. CDR1 and CDR2 (germline): MRHNA, SNTAGT. V was cut by 0 bases and J by 1 base, with 5 bases left in between. The CDR3 here is CASSDSGGTDTQYF. Here the CDR3 DNA reads TGTGCCAGCAGTGACTCGGGCGGCACAGATACGCAGTATTTT.

This chain uses TRBV21-1 with TRBJ1-3; the DNA was not compared with TRBD1, the D call given in the table. TRBV21-1 constitutes a pseudogene. The CDR3 runs to 18 residues. The CDR3 DNA follows: TGTGCCAGCAGCAAAGTTTTGGACAGGATCTTCTCTGGAAACACCATATATTTT. Translated: CASSKVLDRIFSGNTIYF.

The J gene is TRBJ2-1, the V gene TRBV10-1; 10 nucleotides match TRBD1. V lost 6 bases, J lost 9 bases, and 8 bases stayed unmatched. This CDR3 spans 14 amino acids. From germline, CDR1 is WNHNN and CDR2 SYGVQD (reference sequence). CDR3 protein: CASRSGTGAGEQFF. In DNA form, the CDR3 reads TGCGCCAGCAGGAGTGGGACAGGGGCGGGTGAGCAGTTCTTC.

This clone was found a few times. This CDR3 is also generated by other DNA sequences in the sample. V is TRBV4-3 and J is TRBJ2-2; 8 bases map to TRBD2. The germline V gene encodes CDR1 LGHNA and CDR2 YSLEER. Trimming cost V 2 bases and J 1 base; bases outside gene matches: 3. CDR3 size: 16 residues. CDR3 residues: CASSQSGGLNTGELFF. The DNA of the CDR3 is TGCGCCAGCAGCCAAAGCGGGGGTCTGAACACCGGGGAGCTGTTTTTT.

The genes are TRBV7-3 and TRBJ2-2; D is possibly TRBD2 (5 bases). This CDR3 spans 14 amino acids. Per the germline V gene, CDR1 is SGHTA and CDR2 is FQGTGA. Trimming took 5 bases from V and 4 from J, leaving 11 bases between them. The CDR3 loop is CASSDGTSTGELFF. In nucleotides, the CDR3 is TGTGCCAGCAGCGACGGTACTAGCACCGGGGAGCTGTTTTTT. Variable domain in full (rest from reference TRBV7-3 and TRBJ2-2): GAGVSQTPSNKVTEKGKYVELRCDPISGHTALYWYRQSLGQGPEFLIYFQGTGAADDSGLPNDRFFAVRPEGSVSTLKIQRTERGDSAVYLCASSDGTSTGELFFGEGSRLTVL.

V and J are TRBV30 and TRBJ2-5; weak D call: TRBD2 (5 bases). Between the trimmed V and J ends, which lost 1 base and 6 bases, there was a span of 12 bases. CDR1 and CDR2 from the germline V gene are GTSNPN and SVGIG (reference sequence). This CDR3 spans 13 amino acids. CDR3 nucleotide sequence: TGTGCCTGGAGTGGGTCCCCGGGGAAGACCCAGTACTTC. It codes for CAWSGSPGKTQYF. The full variable domain, its missing parts supplied by reference TRBV30 and TRBJ2-5, is SQTIHQWPATLVQPVGSPLSLECTVEGTSNPNLYWYRQAAGRGLQLLFYSVGIGQISSEVPQNLSASRPQDRQFILSSKKLLLSDSGFYLCAWSGSPGKTQYFGPGTRLLVL.

Of note for this clone: Additional DNA sequences in this sample encode the identical CDR3. This sequence joins TRBV9 and TRBJ2-2, with TRBD1 matching 8 bases. The CDR3 runs 15 residues. Trimming at V came to 1 base and at J to 1 base, leaving 0 bases not matched to a gene. Germline V CDR1 and CDR2: SGDLS, YYNGEE. In DNA form, the CDR3 reads TGTGCCAGCAGCGTAACAGGGGGGAACACCGGGGAGCTGTTTTTT. Translated: CASSVTGGNTGELFF.